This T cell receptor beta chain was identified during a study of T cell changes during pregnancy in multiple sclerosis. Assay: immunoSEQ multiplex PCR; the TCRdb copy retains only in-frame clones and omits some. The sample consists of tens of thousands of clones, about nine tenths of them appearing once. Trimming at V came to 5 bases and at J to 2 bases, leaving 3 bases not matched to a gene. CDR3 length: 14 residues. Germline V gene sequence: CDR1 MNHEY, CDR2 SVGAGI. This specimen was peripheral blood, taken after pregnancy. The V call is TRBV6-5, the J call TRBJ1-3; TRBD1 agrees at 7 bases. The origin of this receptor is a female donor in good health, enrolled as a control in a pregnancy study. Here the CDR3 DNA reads TGTGCCAGCAGTGCCGGACAGGCTGGAAACACCATATATTTT. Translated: CASSAGQAGNTIYF.